A selection of T cell receptor beta chains follows, all from one sample in a study of blood T cell repertoires in COVID-19. Generated by immunoSEQ multiplex PCR, the TCRdb table keeps only in-frame clones and is missing some. The sample contains a few hundred thousand clones, about four fifths of which appear only once. Sequenced input: peripheral blood. These receptors came from a man aged 25 to 40 who had recovered from COVID-19. The conserved cysteine and the conserved F or W are not part of the CDR3 here. Each record gives: V gene, CDR3 protein.

>TRBV20-1
SARDRRAQY
>TRBV4-1
ASSQDRQGAYEQY
>TRBV5-1
ASSLDRRDSPLH
>TRBV5-5
ASSLAIGDGAGGIQY
>TRBV4-1
ASRDRLRSPLH
>TRBV7-6
ASSSVGGSPLH
>TRBV6-2/TRBV6-3
ASSTDRGTDTQY
>TRBV27
ASSLRQGYQPQH
>TRBV27
ASSPNILAGGRDEQF
>TRBV5-1
ASNRETGAGDEQF
>TRBV27
ASSLSSKTSELY
>TRBV6-2/TRBV6-3
ASSYRPGDSNQPQH
>TRBV7-2
ASSLAGGRGYT
>TRBV3-1/TRBV3-2
ASSQGGGTQY
>TRBV28
ASSLGQEATQY
>TRBV6-5
ASISSGGANEQF
>TRBV4-1
ASSQGGGEIDTEAF
>TRBV7-8
ASSARTGQINYNEQF
>TRBV4-1
ASSQELVYSGGAKTQY
>TRBV6-1
ASSDESERNTEAF
>TRBV7-3
ASSPRASHQETQY
>TRBV10-1
ASSVNLVTDTQY
>TRBV24-1
ATVGTVTDTQY
>TRBV3-1/TRBV3-2
ASGGVVDTGELF
>TRBV6-4
ASRREGGASYNEQF
>TRBV4-1
ASSPWTGAGNTIY
>TRBV15
ATSRDWTPSEKLF